This TCR beta chain was identified in a study of T cells after yellow fever vaccination (dated by TCRdb to 2018 to 2020). Notes on the research overall: The SMART-Seq v4 Ultra Low Input RNA kit was used to prepare libraries from fractions with low cell numbers. Bulk TCR alpha and beta repertoires were sequenced longitudinally to track T-cell clones before and after primary and booster YFV17D yellow fever vaccination. The cohort comprised two healthy male donors, one aged 18 to 29 and one aged 30 to 39 years. Blood samples were taken at several timepoints before and after primary and secondary immunization, and bulk PBMC replicates and cell subsets were isolated.

TCR cDNA was synthesized by 5'RACE template switching, which introduced a universal primer site and unique molecular identifiers. cDNA synthesis was primed from both the TCR alpha and TCR beta constant segments. Libraries were amplified in two PCR steps, with sample barcodes and sequencing adapters added in the second step. Libraries were sequenced on Illumina HiSeq 2500 (2x100 bp) or NovaSeq (2x150 bp). As for the original processing: Demultiplexing of reads and collapsing into UMI consensus sequences were performed with MIGEC, and V(D)J alignment was carried out with MiXCR. Using edgeR on replicate PBMC samples, clonotypes were called vaccine-responding if FDR was below 0.01 and the log2 fold change was above 5 up to day 15. Bulk clonotypes were assigned CD4 or CD8 identity according to which sequenced CD4 or CD8 repertoire held them at higher abundance. Using fastp trimming at Q25 and MiXCR clonotype assembly, TCRdb reanalyzed the public sequencing data and kept in-frame beta chains. Rows are combined by CDR3 protein, so each entry shows the most common genes and DNA. TCRdb's processing, not the authors', yielded these V and J calls. Here the sample has 65,000 to 70,000 distinct CDR3 sequences; 4.5% to 7.5% occur a single time. The top ten constitute roughly 2.3% of the sample.

This clonotype was recorded many times. There is no known antigen for this receptor. Base qualities are not recorded, but no much larger clone differs from it by a single base. On the study overall, not on this receptor specifically: A small share of clonotypes was detected in both CD4 and CD8 compartments, with the overlap likely arising from convergent recombination. FACS-sorted repertoires could contain abundant contaminating clonotypes from the bulk population, so computational filtering was required. Because only two donors were included in the study, the extent to which the findings can be generalized is limited. The secondary T-cell response was found to be weaker but faster than the primary response, with a peak reached on day 5 rather than on day 15. Most clones expanded after primary vaccination were re-detected after the booster (96% of CD4 and around 88% of CD8), suggesting broad memory maintenance.

This specimen's treatment or condition label, interpreted: live attenuated yellow fever vaccine strain. PBMCs were isolated from peripheral blood using a standard Ficoll-Paque protocol. CD4 and CD8 T-cell fractions were isolated with Dynabeads CD4 and CD8 positive selection kits. RNA was extracted with TriZol from bulk PBMCs, CD4 and CD8 fractions, and dextramer-positive and dextramer-negative fractions. Trimming accounts for 5 bases at V and 8 bases at J, while the number of junction bases matched to no gene is 11. The CDR3 holds 14 amino acids from the cysteine to the phenylalanine. CDR3 DNA is the only sequence kept; it has 42 bases, read in frame from the first base. The germline V gene gives CDR1 as SGHTA and CDR2 as FQGNSA.

The sample was CD4+ T cells sorted from PBMCs, taken around 15 days after the first yellow fever vaccination. The TCR was taken from a man aged 18 to 30 who received the YFV17D yellow fever vaccine. Recombination connected TRBV7-2 to TRBJ1-2, and TRBD1 aligns with 7 junction nucleotides. The DNA sequence follows: TGTGCCAGCAGCCCAGACCGACAGGGTGGCGGCTACACCTTC. The resulting protein is CASSPDRQGGGYTF.